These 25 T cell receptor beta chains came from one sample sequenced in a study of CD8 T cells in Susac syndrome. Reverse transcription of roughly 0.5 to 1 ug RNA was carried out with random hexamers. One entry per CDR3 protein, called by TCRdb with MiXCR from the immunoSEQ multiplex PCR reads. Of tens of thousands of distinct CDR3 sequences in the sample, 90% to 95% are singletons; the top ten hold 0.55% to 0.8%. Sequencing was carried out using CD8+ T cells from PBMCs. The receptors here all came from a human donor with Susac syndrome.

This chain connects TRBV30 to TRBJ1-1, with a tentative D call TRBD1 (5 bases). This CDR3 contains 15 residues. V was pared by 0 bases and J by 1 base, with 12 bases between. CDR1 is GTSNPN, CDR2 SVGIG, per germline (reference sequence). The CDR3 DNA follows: TGTGCCTGGAGTGTATTGGGGGTTGGGAACACTGAAGCTTTCTTT. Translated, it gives CAWSVLGVGNTEAFF.

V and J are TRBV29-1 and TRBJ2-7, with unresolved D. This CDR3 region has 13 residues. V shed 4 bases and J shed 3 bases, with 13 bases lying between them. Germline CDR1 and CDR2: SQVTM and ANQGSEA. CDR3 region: CSVVARMGYEQYF. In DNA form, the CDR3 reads TGCAGCGTTGTCGCCAGGATGGGCTACGAGCAGTACTTC.

The CDR3: CASSLGGYEQYF. CDR3 coding DNA: TGTGCCAGCAGTTTAGGGGGCTACGAGCAGTACTTC. This chain links TRBV27 with TRBJ2-7; either TRBD1 or TRBD2 may fit D (5 bases each). Trimming left V 2 bases short and J 3 bases short, with 5 bases between. The CDR3 sequence is 12 residues long. Germline V gene sequence: CDR1 MNHEY, CDR2 SMNVEV (reference sequence).

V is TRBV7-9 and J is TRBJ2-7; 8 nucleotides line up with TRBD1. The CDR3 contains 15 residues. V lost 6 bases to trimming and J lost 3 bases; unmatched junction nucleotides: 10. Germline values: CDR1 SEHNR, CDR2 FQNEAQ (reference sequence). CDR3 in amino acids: CASSTPRGPYYEQYF. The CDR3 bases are TGTGCCAGCAGTACCCCCAGGGGGCCATACTACGAGCAGTACTTC.

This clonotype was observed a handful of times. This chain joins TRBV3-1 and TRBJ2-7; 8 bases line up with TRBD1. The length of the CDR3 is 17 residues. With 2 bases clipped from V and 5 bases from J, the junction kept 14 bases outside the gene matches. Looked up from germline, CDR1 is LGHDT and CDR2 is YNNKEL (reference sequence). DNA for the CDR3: TGTGCCAGCAGCCAAACTGCCATCATACAGGGGGATGACGAGCAGTACTTC. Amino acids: CASSQTAIIQGDDEQYF.

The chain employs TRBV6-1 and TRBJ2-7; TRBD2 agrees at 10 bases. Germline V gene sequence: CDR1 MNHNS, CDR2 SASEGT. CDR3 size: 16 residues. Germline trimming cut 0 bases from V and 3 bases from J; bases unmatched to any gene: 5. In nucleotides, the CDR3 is TGTGCCAGCAGTGAAGCGGTAGCGGGGGGCGTCTACGAGCAGTACTTC. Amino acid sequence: CASSEAVAGGVYEQYF.

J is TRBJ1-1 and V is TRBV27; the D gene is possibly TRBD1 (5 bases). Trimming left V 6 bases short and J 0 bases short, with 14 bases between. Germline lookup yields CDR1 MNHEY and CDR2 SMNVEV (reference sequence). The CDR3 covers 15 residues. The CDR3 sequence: CASRYGAGMNTEAFF. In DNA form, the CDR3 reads TGTGCCAGCAGATATGGGGCGGGCATGAACACTGAAGCTTTCTTT.

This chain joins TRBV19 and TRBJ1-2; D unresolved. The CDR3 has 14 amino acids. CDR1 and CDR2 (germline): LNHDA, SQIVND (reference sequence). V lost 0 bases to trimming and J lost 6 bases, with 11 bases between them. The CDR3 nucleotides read TGTGCCAGTAGTATAGAGGCAGATCTGGATGGCTACACCTTC. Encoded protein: CASSIEADLDGYTF.

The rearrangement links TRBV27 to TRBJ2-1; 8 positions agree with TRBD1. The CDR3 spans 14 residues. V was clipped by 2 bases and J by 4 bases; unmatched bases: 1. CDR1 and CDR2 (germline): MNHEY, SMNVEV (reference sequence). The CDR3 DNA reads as TGTGCCAGCAGTTTAGGGACAGGATACAATGAGCAGTTCTTC. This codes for CASSLGTGYNEQFF.

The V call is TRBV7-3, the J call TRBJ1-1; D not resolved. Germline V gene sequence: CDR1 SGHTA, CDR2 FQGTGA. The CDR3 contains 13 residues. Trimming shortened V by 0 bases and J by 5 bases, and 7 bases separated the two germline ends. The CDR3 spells CASSLTGSTEAFF. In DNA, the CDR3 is TGTGCCAGCAGCTTAACAGGGAGTACTGAAGCTTTCTTT.

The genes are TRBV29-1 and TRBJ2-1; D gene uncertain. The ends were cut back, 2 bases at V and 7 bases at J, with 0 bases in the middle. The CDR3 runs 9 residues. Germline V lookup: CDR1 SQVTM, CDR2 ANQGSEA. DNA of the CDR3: TGCAGCGTTGAAAATGAGCAGTTCTTC. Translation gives CSVENEQFF.

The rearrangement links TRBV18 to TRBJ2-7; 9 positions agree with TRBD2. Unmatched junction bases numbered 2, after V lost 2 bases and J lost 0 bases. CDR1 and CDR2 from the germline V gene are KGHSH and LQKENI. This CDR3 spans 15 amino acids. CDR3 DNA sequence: TGTGCCAGCTCACCAGATAGCGGGGGCTCCTACGAGCAGTACTTC. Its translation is CASSPDSGGSYEQYF.

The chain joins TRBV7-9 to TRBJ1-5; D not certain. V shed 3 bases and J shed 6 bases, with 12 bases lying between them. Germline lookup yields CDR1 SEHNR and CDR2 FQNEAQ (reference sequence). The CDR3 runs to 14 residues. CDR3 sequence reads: CASSFMGRSQPQHF. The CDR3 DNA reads TGTGCCAGCAGCTTCATGGGTCGGAGTCAGCCCCAGCATTTT.

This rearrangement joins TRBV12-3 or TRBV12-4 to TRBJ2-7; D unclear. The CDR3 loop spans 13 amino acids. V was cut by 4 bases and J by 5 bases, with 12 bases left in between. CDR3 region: CASSYTRPDEQYF. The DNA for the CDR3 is TGTGCCAGCAGTTACACCCGACCTGACGAGCAGTACTTC.

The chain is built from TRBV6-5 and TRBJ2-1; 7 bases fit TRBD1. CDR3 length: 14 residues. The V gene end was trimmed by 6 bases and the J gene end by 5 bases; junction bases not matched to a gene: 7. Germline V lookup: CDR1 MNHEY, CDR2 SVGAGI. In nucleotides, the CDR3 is TGTGCCAGCAGCGTCCCACAGGGGAACAATGAGCAGTTCTTC. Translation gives CASSVPQGNNEQFF.

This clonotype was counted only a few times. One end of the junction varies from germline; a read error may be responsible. The CDR3 coding sequence is TGTGCCAGCAGCTTAGCGTGGTACACTGAGGCTTTCTTT. Translated, it gives CASSLAWYTEAFF. The V and J genes are TRBV7-2 and TRBJ1-1; no firm D call. This CDR3 has 13 residues. Looked up from germline, CDR1 is SGHTA and CDR2 is FQGNSA. The full variable domain, in which reference TRBV7-2 and TRBJ1-1 provide the parts outside the CDR3, is GAGVSQSPSNKVTEKGKDVELRCDPISGHTALYWYRQSLGQGLEFLIYFQGNSAPDKSGLPSDRFSAERTGGSVSTLTIQRTQQEDSAVYLCASSLAWYTEAFFGQGTRLTVV.

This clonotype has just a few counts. CDR3 loop: CAWLGGSGALNSYEQYF. In nucleotides, the CDR3 is TGTGCCTGGCTAGGTGGATCAGGGGCTCTAAATTCCTACGAGCAGTACTTC. The chain combines TRBV30 with TRBJ2-7; tentatively, D is TRBD1 (6 bases). The CDR3 spans 17 residues. Trimming removed 5 bases from V and 1 base from J, with 24 bases in between. Germline CDR1 and CDR2: GTSNPN and SVGIG (reference sequence).

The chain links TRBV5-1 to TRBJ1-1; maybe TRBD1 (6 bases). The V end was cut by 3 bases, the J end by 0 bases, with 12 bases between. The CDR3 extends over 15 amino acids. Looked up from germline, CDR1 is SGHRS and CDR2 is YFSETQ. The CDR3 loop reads CASSSLQGMNTEAFF. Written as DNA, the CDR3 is TGCGCCAGCAGCTCGTTGCAGGGGATGAACACTGAAGCTTTCTTT.

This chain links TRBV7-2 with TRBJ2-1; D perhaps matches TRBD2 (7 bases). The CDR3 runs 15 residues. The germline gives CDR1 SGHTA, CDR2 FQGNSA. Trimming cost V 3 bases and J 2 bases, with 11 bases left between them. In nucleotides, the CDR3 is TGTGCCAGCAGCTTCGGGGGGCCCCCCTACAATGAGCAGTTCTTC. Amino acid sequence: CASSFGGPPYNEQFF.

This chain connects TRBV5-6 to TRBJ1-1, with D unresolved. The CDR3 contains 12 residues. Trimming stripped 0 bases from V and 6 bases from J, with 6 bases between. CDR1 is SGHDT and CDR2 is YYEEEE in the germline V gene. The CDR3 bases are TGTGCCAGCAGCTTGGGGCGGTCTGAAGCTTTCTTT. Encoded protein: CASSLGRSEAFF.

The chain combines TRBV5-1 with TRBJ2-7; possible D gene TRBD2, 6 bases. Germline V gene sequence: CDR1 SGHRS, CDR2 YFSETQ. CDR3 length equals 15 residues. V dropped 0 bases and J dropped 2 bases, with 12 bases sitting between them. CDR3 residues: CASSLAGLKTYEQYF. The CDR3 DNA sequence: TGCGCCAGCAGCTTGGCGGGACTCAAAACCTACGAGCAGTACTTC. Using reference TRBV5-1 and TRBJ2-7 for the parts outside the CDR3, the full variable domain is KAGVTQTPRYLIKTRGQQVTLSCSPISGHRSVSWYQQTPGQGLQFLFEYFSETQRNKGNFPGRFSGRQFSNSRSEMNVSTLELGDSALYLCASSLAGLKTYEQYFGPGTRLTVT.

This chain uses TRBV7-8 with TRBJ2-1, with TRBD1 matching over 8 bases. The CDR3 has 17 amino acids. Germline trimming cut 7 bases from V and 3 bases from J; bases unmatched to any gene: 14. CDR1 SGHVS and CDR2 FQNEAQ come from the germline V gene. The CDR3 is CASIDGWGTGYYNEQFF. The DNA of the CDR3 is TGTGCCAGCATCGATGGGTGGGGGACAGGATACTACAATGAGCAGTTCTTC.

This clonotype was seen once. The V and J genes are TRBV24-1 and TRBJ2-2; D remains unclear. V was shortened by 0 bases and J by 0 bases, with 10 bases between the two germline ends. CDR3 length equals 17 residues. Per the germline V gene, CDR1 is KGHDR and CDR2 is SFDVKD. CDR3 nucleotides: TGTGCCACCAGTGATTTGAAGGCAAACACGAACACCGGGGAGCTGTTTTTT. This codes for CATSDLKANTNTGELFF.

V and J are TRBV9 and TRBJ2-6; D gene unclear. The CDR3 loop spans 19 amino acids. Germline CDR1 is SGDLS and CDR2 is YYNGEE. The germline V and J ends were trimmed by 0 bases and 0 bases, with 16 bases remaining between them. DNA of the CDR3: TGTGCCAGCAGCGTAGATTCGGCAGTTTTTCGCTCTGGGGCCAACGTCCTGACTTTC. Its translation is CASSVDSAVFRSGANVLTF.

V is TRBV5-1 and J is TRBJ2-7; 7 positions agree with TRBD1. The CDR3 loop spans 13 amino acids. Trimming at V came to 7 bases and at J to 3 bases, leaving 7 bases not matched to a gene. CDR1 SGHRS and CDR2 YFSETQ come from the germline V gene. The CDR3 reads CASGISGGYEQYF. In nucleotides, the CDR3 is TGCGCCAGCGGAATATCAGGGGGCTACGAGCAGTACTTC.